The source of this T cell receptor beta chain is a study of blood T cells in healthy people across ages. Study-level points and caveats: One million T cells yielded diversity estimates that were considered underestimates.

With respect to this clonotype: The antigen is not known.

A second about 6 to 11 cycle PCR used barcoded and J-beta primers. TCRdb re-called the 5' RACE reads through MiXCR, storing one row per CDR3 protein. Here the sample spans 1.5 million to 2 million distinct CDR3 sequences, roughly 52% being singletons. Sequenced: blood. The source is a woman aged 40 to 50 in good health.

The CDR3: CASSVETGLYEQYF. In DNA form, the CDR3 reads TGTGCCAGCAGTGTCGAAACAGGGTTGTACGAGCAGTACTTC. J is TRBJ2-7 and V is TRBV12-3 or TRBV12-4; the D gene is possibly TRBD1 (6 bases). With 5 bases removed from V and 4 bases from J, the gap between germline ends came to 15 bases. The CDR3 runs 14 residues.